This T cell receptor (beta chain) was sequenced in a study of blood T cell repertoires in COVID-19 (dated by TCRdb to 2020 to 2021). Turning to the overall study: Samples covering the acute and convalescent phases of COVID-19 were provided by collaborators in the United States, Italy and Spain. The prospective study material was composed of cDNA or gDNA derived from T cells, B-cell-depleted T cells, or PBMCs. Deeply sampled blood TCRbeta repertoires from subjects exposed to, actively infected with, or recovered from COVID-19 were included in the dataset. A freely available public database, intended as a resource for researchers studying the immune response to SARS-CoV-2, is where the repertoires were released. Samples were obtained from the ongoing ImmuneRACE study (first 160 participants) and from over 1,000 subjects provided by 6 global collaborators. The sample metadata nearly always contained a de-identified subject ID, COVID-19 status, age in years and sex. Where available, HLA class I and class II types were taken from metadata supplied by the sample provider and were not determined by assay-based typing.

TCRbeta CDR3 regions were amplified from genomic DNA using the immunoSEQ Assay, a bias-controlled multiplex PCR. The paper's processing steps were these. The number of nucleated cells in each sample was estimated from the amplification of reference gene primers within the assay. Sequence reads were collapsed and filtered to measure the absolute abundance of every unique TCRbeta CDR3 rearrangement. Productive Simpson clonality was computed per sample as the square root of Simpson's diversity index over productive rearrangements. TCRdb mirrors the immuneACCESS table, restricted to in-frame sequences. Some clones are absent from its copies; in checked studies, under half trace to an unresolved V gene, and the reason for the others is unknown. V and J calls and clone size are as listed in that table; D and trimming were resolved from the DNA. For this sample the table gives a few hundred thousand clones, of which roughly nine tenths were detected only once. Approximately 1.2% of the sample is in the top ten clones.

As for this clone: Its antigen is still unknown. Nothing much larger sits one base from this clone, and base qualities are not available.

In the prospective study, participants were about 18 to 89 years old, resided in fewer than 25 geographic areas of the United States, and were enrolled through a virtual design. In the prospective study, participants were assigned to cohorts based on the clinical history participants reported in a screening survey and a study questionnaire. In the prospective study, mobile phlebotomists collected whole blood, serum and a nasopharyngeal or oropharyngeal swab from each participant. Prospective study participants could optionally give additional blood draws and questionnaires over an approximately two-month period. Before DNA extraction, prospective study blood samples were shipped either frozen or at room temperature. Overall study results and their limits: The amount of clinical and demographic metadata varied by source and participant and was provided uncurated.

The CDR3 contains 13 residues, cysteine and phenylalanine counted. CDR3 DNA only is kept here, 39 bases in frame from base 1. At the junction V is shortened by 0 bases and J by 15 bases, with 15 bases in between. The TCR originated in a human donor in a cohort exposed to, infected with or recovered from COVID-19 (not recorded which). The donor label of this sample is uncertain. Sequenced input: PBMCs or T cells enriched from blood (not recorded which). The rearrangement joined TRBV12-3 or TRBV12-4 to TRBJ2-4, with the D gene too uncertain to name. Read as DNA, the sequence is TGTGCCAGCAGTTTAGCCTTGAGTACTATGTTGTACTTC. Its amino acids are CASSLALSTMLYF.